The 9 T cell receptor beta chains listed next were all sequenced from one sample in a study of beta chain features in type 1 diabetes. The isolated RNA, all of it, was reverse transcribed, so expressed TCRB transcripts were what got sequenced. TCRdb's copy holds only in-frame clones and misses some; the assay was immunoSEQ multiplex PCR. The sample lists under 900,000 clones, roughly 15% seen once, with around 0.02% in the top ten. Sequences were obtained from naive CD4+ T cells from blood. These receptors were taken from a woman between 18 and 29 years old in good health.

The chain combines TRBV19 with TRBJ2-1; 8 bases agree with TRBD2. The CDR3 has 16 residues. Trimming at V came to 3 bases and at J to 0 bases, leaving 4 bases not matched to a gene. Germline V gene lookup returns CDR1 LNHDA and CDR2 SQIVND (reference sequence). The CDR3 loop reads CASSINSGTSYNEQFF. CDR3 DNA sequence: TGTGCCAGTAGTATCAATAGCGGGACCTCCTACAATGAGCAGTTCTTC.

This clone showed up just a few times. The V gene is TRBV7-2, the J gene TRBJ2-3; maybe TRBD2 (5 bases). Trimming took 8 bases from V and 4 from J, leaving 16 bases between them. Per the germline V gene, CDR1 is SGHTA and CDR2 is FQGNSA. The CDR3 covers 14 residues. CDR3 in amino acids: CASGQRSSPDTQYF. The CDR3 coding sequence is TGTGCCAGCGGCCAGCGGAGTTCTCCAGATACGCAGTATTTT.

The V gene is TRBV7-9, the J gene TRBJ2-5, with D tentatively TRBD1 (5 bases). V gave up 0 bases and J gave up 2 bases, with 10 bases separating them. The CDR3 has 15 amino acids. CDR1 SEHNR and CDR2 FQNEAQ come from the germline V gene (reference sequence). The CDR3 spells CASSLARDRQETQYF. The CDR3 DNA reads TGTGCCAGCAGCTTAGCGCGCGACAGACAAGAGACCCAGTACTTC.

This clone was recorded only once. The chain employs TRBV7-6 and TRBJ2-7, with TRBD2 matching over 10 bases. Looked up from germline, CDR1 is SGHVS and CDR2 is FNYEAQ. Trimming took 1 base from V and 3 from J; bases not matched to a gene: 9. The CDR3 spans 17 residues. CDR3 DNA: TGTGCCAGCAGCTTAGAAAAAGGACTAGCGGCGAGCTACGAGCAGTACTTC. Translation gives CASSLEKGLAASYEQYF.

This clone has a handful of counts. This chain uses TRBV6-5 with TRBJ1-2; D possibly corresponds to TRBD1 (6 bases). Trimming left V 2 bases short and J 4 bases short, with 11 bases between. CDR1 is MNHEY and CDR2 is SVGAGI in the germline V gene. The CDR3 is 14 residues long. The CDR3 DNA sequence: TGTGCCAGCAGTTACGACAGGAAGGGCTATGGCTACACCTTC. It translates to CASSYDRKGYGYTF.

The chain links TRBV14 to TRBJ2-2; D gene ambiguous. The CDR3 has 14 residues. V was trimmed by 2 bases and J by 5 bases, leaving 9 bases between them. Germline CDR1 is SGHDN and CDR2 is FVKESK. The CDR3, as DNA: TGTGCCAGCAGCCAAAAGTTGGCTACCGGGGAGCTGTTTTTT. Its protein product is CASSQKLATGELFF.

Here the CDR3 DNA reads TGTGCCAGTACCGAGGGAAGCTCTGGAAACACCATATATTTT. Amino acid sequence: CASTEGSSGNTIYF. The chain joins TRBV19 to TRBJ1-3; D gene ambiguous. Trimming shortened V by 7 bases and J by 0 bases, and 10 bases separated the two germline ends. The CDR3 sequence is 14 residues long. The V gene's germline CDR1 is LNHDA and CDR2 SQIVND (reference sequence).

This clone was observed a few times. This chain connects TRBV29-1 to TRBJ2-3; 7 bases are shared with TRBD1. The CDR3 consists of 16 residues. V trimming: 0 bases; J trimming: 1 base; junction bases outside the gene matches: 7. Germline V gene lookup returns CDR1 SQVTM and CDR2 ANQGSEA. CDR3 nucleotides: TGCAGCGTTGAAGACGGGGACAGTAGGCGCACAGATACGCAGTATTTT. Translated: CSVEDGDSRRTDTQYF.

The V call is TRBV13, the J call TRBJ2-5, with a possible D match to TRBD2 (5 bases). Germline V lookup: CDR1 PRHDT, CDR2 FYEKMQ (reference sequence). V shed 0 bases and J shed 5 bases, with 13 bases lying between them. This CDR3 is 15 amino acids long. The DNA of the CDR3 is TGTGCCAGCAGCTTAGGAGCCCCTTCGGGGGAGACCCAGTACTTC. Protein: CASSLGAPSGETQYF.